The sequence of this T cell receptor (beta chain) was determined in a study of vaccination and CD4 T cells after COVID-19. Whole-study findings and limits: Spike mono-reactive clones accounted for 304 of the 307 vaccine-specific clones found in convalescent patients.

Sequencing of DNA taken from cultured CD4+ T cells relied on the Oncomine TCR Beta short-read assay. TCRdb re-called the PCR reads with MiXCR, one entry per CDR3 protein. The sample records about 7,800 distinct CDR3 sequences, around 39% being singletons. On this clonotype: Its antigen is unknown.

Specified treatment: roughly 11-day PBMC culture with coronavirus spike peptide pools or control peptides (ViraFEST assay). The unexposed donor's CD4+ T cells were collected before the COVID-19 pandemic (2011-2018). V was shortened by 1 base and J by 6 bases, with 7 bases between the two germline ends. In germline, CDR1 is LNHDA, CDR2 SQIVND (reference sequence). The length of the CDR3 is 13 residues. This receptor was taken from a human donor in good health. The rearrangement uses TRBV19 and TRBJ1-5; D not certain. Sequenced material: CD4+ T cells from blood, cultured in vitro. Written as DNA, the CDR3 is TGTGCCAGTAGTATAGTTCCGGCTCAGCCCCAGCATTTT. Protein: CASSIVPAQPQHF.